A single sample gave rise to the 15 T cell receptor beta chains below, sequenced in a study of OX40 agonist ivuxolimab in advanced cancers. Measured with immunoSEQ multiplex PCR; TCRdb has only the in-frame clones, and not every one. Here the sample spans 73,000 or so clones, roughly 86% being singletons. The sample in question was CD4+ or CD8+ T cells sorted from blood, obtained in a trial of the OX40 agonist ivuxolimab. All receptors come from an adult with an advanced solid tumor such as melanoma, head and neck, liver or kidney cancer.

This chain joins TRBV4-1 and TRBJ2-2; 8 nucleotides line up with TRBD1. V lost 1 base to trimming and J lost 6 bases; unmatched junction nucleotides: 1. The CDR3 runs to 14 residues. The germline V gene encodes CDR1 MGHRA and CDR2 YSYEKL. The CDR3 DNA follows: TGCGCCAGCAGCCAAGCGACAGGGGCCGGGGAGCTGTTTTTT. Protein product: CASSQATGAGELFF.

The rearrangement uses TRBV5-1 and TRBJ2-1, with 8 bases lining up with TRBD1. The J segment lost 9 bases and the V segment lost 4 bases, leaving 15 bases of the junction unmatched. Germline V CDR1 and CDR2: SGHRS, YFSETQ. The CDR3 totals 16 residues. The CDR3, as DNA: TGCGCCAGCAGCCGTATTACTCCCGGGACAGGTAGTGAGCAGTTCTTC. Translating gives CASSRITPGTGSEQFF. The full variable domain, its missing parts supplied by reference TRBV5-1 and TRBJ2-1, is KAGVTQTPRYLIKTRGQQVTLSCSPISGHRSVSWYQQTPGQGLQFLFEYFSETQRNKGNFPGRFSGRQFSNSRSEMNVSTLELGDSALYLCASSRITPGTGSEQFFGPGTRLTVL.

This chain connects TRBV4-1 to TRBJ2-7; 9 bases align to TRBD1. With 1 base clipped from V and 8 bases from J, the junction kept 9 bases outside the gene matches. Germline V gives CDR1 MGHRA, CDR2 YSYEKL. This CDR3 contains 15 residues. CDR3 in DNA: TGCGCCAGCAGCCAAGCCCGGGACAGGGTTGTCAAGCAGTACTTC. Protein sequence: CASSQARDRVVKQYF.

This clone was found once. V is TRBV7-9 and J is TRBJ1-2; the match to TRBD1 covers 8 bases. Germline CDR1 reads SEHNR; CDR2 reads FQNEAQ (reference sequence). The CDR3 is made up of 13 amino acids. J lost 7 bases, V lost 3 bases, and 4 bases had no gene match. CDR3 residues: CASSLTGDSGYTF. Written as DNA, the CDR3 is TGTGCCAGCAGCTTGACAGGGGATTCTGGCTACACCTTC. The complete variable domain, with remaining parts taken from reference TRBV7-9 and TRBJ1-2, reads DTGVSQNPRHKITKRGQNVTFRCDPISEHNRLYWYRQTLGQGPEFLTYFQNEAQLEKSRLLSDRFSAERPKGSFSTLEIQRTEQGDSAMYLCASSLTGDSGYTFGSGTRLTVV.

This clone appeared a single time. The V and J genes are TRBV18 and TRBJ2-1; tentatively, D is TRBD1 or TRBD2 (5 bases each). The CDR3 spans 15 residues. CDR1 is KGHSH and CDR2 is LQKENI in the germline V gene. The V and J ends lost 2 bases and 8 bases respectively, with 16 bases between them. The CDR3 sequence is CASSPSFPQGDEQFF. The CDR3 nucleotides read TGTGCCAGCTCACCAAGTTTCCCCCAGGGAGATGAGCAGTTCTTC.

The J gene is TRBJ2-1, the V gene TRBV19; D is perhaps TRBD1 or TRBD2 (5 bases each). Germline CDR1 reads LNHDA; CDR2 reads SQIVND (reference sequence). This CDR3 spans 16 amino acids. The V end lost 5 bases, the J end lost 7 bases, and 21 bases lay between the germline ends. The CDR3 coding sequence is TGTGCCAGTAGTCCCCCCCGGACGGGGCGGAGGAATGAGCAGTTCTTC. Translating gives CASSPPRTGRRNEQFF.

The table lists this clone with a count of one. The chain couples TRBV19 to TRBJ2-6, with D possibly TRBD2 on 5 matching bases. The germline V and J ends were trimmed by 7 bases and 0 bases, with 16 bases remaining between them. Germline V gives CDR1 LNHDA, CDR2 SQIVND (reference sequence). This CDR3 has 17 residues. The CDR3 loop is CASTPISVSSGANVLTF. As DNA, the CDR3 is TGTGCCAGTACCCCGATTAGCGTCAGCTCTGGGGCCAACGTCCTGACTTTC.

The J gene is TRBJ2-7, the V gene TRBV5-1, with 7 bases fitting TRBD1. The germline gives CDR1 SGHRS, CDR2 YFSETQ. This CDR3 is built from 14 residues. The V gene end was trimmed by 1 base and the J gene end by 4 bases; junction bases not matched to a gene: 5. The CDR3 DNA is TGCGCCAGCAGCTTGAAGGGGGCGGCGTACGAGCAGTACTTC. This sequence encodes CASSLKGAAYEQYF. Variable domain in full (rest from reference TRBV5-1 and TRBJ2-7): KAGVTQTPRYLIKTRGQQVTLSCSPISGHRSVSWYQQTPGQGLQFLFEYFSETQRNKGNFPGRFSGRQFSNSRSEMNVSTLELGDSALYLCASSLKGAAYEQYFGPGTRLTVT.

The chain joins TRBV18 to TRBJ2-3; D unresolved. The V end lost 3 bases, the J end lost 2 bases, and 3 bases lay between the germline ends. The germline V gene encodes CDR1 KGHSH and CDR2 LQKENI. The CDR3 covers 12 residues. The CDR3 sequence: CASSPNTDTQYF. As DNA, the CDR3 is TGTGCCAGCTCACCTAACACAGATACGCAGTATTTT.

This rearrangement joins TRBV28 to TRBJ2-7; 9 bases match TRBD1. This CDR3 comprises 13 residues. V trimming: 6 bases; J trimming: 5 bases; junction bases outside the gene matches: 5. Germline V lookup: CDR1 MDHEN, CDR2 SYDVKM. The CDR3 DNA is TGTGCCAGCAGAGGACAGGGGTTAGACGAGCAGTACTTC. Translated: CASRGQGLDEQYF.

This clone was observed a single time. The junction differs from germline at one of its ends, possibly a read error. The chain employs TRBV28 and TRBJ1-2; D not resolved. Germline V gene sequence: CDR1 MDHEN, CDR2 SYDVKM. The CDR3 is made up of 14 amino acids. The DNA for the CDR3 is TGTGCCAGCATCCCTTCCCCCGTCAGCTATGGCTACATCTTC. Its protein is CASIPSPVSYGYIF.

The gene calls are TRBV28 and TRBJ1-1; D not certain. CDR3 length equals 12 residues. The V and J ends lost 1 base and 3 bases respectively, with 3 bases between them. CDR1 and CDR2 (germline): MDHEN, SYDVKM. In nucleotides, the CDR3 is TGTGCCAGCAGTTTATTGTACACTGAAGCTTTCTTT. Amino acids: CASSLLYTEAFF.

This clone was detected a few times. This chain uses TRBV6-6 with TRBJ1-6, with D tentatively TRBD1 (6 bases). The CDR3 is 16 amino acids. Per the germline V gene, CDR1 is MNHNY and CDR2 is SVGAGI (reference sequence). Trimming pared 6 bases from V and 7 bases from J, leaving 19 bases between. CDR3 residues: CASRDYGGTGNSPLHF. The DNA of the CDR3 is TGTGCCAGCAGGGATTATGGGGGCACTGGGAATTCACCCCTCCACTTT.

The rearrangement uses TRBV6-5 and TRBJ1-3, with D possibly TRBD1 on 5 matching bases. CDR1 and CDR2 (germline): MNHEY, SVGAGI. Trimming took 6 bases from V and 0 from J, leaving 12 bases between them. The CDR3 spans 15 residues. The CDR3 DNA follows: TGTGCCAGCAGACGGGACGTTAACTCTGGAAACACCATATATTTT. Translation: CASRRDVNSGNTIYF.

This clone came up a few times. The gene calls are TRBV28 and TRBJ2-7; a weak D match, TRBD2 (5 bases). V was clipped by 4 bases and J by 4 bases, with 8 bases between them. Germline CDR1 MDHEN, CDR2 SYDVKM. The CDR3 length is 12 residues. CDR3 loop: CASSSPGYEQYF. The CDR3 coding sequence is TGTGCCAGCAGTTCCCCGGGGTACGAGCAGTACTTC.